This TCR beta chain was profiled in a study of CD8 T cells in ankylosing spondylitis. Study results and limitations: Reportedly, matched ankylosing spondylitis synovial fluid was significantly enriched for disease-linked clones. Among TCR beta sequences, a motif of eight highly homologous variants appeared characteristic of ankylosing spondylitis blood.

The CDR3 totals 12 residues. Trimming took 9 bases from V and 5 from J, leaving 10 bases between them. The germline V gene has CDR1 SGHDN and CDR2 FVKESK. As the method for making TCR beta libraries, quantitative 5'-RACE with molecular barcodes was used. TCRdb analysed the 5' RACE reads with MiXCR anew, one entry per CDR3 protein. Here the sample spans about 300,000 distinct CDR3 sequences, around 21% being singletons. A few counts support this clonotype. Its antigen is not identified. This sequence was found in a female donor with ankylosing spondylitis or in good health (not recorded which). The chain combines TRBV14 with TRBJ2-2; D is unclear. The specimen sequenced was blood, either unsorted or a sorted T cell fraction (not recorded which). DNA for the CDR3: TGTGCCAGTTCGCGTGTTACCGGGGAGCTGTTTTTT. Translated, it gives CASSRVTGELFF.